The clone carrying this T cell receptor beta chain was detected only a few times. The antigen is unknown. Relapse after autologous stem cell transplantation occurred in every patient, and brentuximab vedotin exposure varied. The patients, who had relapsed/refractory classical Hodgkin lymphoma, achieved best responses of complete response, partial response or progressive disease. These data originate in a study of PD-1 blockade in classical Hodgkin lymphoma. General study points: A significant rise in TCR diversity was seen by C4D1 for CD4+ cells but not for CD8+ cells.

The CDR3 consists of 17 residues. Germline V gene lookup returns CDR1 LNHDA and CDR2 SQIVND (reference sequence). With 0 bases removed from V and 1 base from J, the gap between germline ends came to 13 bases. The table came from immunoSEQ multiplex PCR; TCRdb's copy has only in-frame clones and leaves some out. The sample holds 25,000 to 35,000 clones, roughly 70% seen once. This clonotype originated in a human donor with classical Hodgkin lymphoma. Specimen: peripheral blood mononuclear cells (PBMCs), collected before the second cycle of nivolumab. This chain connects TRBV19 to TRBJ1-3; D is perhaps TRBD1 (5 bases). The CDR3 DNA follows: TGTGCCAGTAGTATAGAAACCGGGACTTTATCTGGAAACACCATATATTTT. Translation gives CASSIETGTLSGNTIYF.